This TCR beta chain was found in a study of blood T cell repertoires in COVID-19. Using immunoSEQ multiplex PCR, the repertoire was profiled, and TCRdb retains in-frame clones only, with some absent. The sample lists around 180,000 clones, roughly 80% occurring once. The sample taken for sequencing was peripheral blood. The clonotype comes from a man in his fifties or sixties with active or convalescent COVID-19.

In DNA form, the CDR3 reads TGTGCCAGCAGTTCTTTTACCCAGGGGACTAGCGGGTGGCAAAATGAGCAGTTCTTC. The encoded protein is CASSSFTQGTSGWQNEQFF. The J gene is TRBJ2-1, the V gene TRBV5-6; 12 bases line up with TRBD2. After removal of 5 bases from V and 7 bases from J, the junction contained 19 bases not matched to a gene. CDR1 is SGHDT, CDR2 YYEEEE, per germline. The CDR3 is 19 residues long.